What follows is one TCR beta chain and its context. Its specificity is not known. This sample is drawn from a study of shared clonotypes between healthy human individuals. Study conclusions and caveats: Compared with memory subsets, naive subsets generally had larger estimated richness.

Germline loops: CDR1 SQVTM, CDR2 ANQGSEA. This CDR3 is built from 14 residues. V was pared by 4 bases and J by 0 bases, with 1 base of the junction left unmatched. Profiling relied on immunoSEQ multiplex PCR, and the TCRdb table lists in-frame clones only, not all of them. The sample has 500,000 or so clones, about 96% seen once. Negatively enriched CD4+ T cells were divided by CD45RA into naive and memory. Material for sequencing was naive CD4+ T cells sorted from blood. Subset in this sample: CD45RA+ positively selected. The chain recombines TRBV29-1 with TRBJ2-2; 8 nucleotides agree with TRBD1. This sequence was found in a woman aged 30 to 39 in good health. The DNA of the CDR3 is TGCAGCGTTGCGGGACAGGCGAACACCGGGGAGCTGTTTTTT. Amino acids: CSVAGQANTGELFF.